This TCR beta chain originates from a study of monozygotic twins with inflammatory bowel disease. TCRdb re-called the 5' RACE reads, yielding one record per CDR3 amino acid sequence without DNA. This sample's table has about 380,000 distinct CDR3 sequences. The CDR3 sequence is 16 residues long. Germline CDR1 and CDR2: LNHNV and YYDKDF (reference sequence). The receptor was isolated from a human donor with ulcerative colitis or Crohn's disease, or a healthy co-twin of an affected twin (not recorded which). The sequenced sample consisted of blood. The rearrangement uses TRBV15 and TRBJ2-1; as DNA is missing, the TRBD2 call by TCRdb cannot be tested. CDR3 region: CATSRASGASYNEQFF.